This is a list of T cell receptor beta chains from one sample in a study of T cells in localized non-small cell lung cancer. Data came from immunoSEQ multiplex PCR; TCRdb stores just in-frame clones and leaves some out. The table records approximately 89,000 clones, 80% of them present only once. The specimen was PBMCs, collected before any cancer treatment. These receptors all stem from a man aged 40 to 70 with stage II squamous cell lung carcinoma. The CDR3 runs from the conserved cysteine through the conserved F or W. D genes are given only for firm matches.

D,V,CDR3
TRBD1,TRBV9,CASSEGQGYEQYF
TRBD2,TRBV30,CAWKPNPGRGGTSSYEQYF
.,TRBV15,CATSRDQGSEKLFF
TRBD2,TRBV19,CASSIGAGTSSGELFF
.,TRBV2,CASSRQEFEKLFF
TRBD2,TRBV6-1,CASTSGLATYNEQFF
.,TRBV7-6,CASSSNTGTETQYF
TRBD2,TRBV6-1,CASSGTAGPLQWQFF
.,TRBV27,CASSLSRGNYGYTF
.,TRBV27,CASTTVGTEAFF
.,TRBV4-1,CASRSSGTVTDTQYF
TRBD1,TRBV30,CAWSGQGYEQYF
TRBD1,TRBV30,CAWRLGQGPNWAFF
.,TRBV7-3,CASSSGVRETQYF
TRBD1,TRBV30,CALDRGRISYNEQFF
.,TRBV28,CASSRYVGRRGTEAFF
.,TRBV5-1,CASSLAREKETQYF
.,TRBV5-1,CASSSDPTVRETQYF
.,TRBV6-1,CASSDLAHNTDTQYF
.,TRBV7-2,CASSLDNRGTQPQHF
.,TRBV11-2,CASSPSTLNEQFF
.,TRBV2,CASAVSAEQYF
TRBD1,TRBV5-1,CASSRWGQGTYEQYF
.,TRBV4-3,CASSPWSGHEQYF
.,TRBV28,CASSPWSGSTTQETQYF
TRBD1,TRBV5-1,CASRPTGGNYGYTF
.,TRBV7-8,CASSSGATTEAFF
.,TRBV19,CASSITTDTQYF
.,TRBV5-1,CASSYGTVATNEKLFF
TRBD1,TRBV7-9,CASSSGQAPSTDTQYF
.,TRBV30,CAWSVGYTGELFF
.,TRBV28,CASSLRQLRETQYF
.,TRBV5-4,CASSLAKVEGNEQFF